Following are 25 T cell receptor beta chains from one sample sequenced in a study of CD8 T cells in Susac syndrome. Reverse transcription of roughly 0.5 to 1 ug RNA was carried out with random hexamers. MiXCR was run by TCRdb on the immunoSEQ multiplex PCR reads, yielding one entry per CDR3 protein. The sample has 230,000 or so distinct CDR3 sequences; roughly 96% are singletons. Sequencing was carried out using CD4+ T cells from PBMCs. These receptor sequences come from a human donor with multiple sclerosis.

The J gene is TRBJ1-1, the V gene TRBV29-1, with no clear D. Germline lookup yields CDR1 SQVTM and CDR2 ANQGSEA. CDR3 size: 13 residues. The ends were cut back, 4 bases at V and 0 bases at J, with 9 bases in the middle. As DNA, the CDR3 is TGCAGCGTTGGGTACTCCTTGAACACTGAAGCTTTCTTT. Its translation: CSVGYSLNTEAFF.

J is TRBJ1-2 and V is TRBV3-1, with a possible D match to TRBD1 (6 bases). The CDR3 loop spans 15 amino acids. The germline V gene encodes CDR1 LGHDT and CDR2 YNNKEL (reference sequence). Between the trimmed V and J ends, which lost 1 base and 2 bases, there was a span of 11 bases. The CDR3 sequence is CASSQGTAGNYGYTF. The CDR3 DNA follows: TGTGCCAGCAGCCAAGGGACAGCCGGAAACTATGGCTACACCTTC.

V gene TRBV2 combines with J gene TRBJ1-1; D not resolved. CDR1 is SNHLY and CDR2 is FYNNEI in the germline V gene. Trimming removed 3 bases at V and 1 base at J, with 6 bases between. This CDR3 has 13 residues. CDR3 amino acids: CASSEERNTEAFF. The CDR3, as DNA: TGTGCCAGCAGTGAGGAGAGGAACACTGAAGCTTTCTTT.

This clonotype was observed a single time. V gene TRBV20-1 combines with J gene TRBJ1-2, with D possibly matching TRBD1 (6 bases). The CDR3 is made up of 13 amino acids. The V gene lost 3 bases and the J gene lost 5 bases, with 13 bases spanning the gap. CDR1 DFQATT and CDR2 SNEGSKA come from the germline V gene (reference sequence). The CDR3 here is CSASGGQGYGYTF. As DNA, the CDR3 is TGCAGTGCTAGCGGGGGGCAGGGATATGGCTACACCTTC.

The CDR3 region is CATSRDGTPPGQGAYEQYF. CDR3 nucleotides: TGTGCCACCAGCAGAGATGGAACCCCTCCGGGACAGGGGGCTTACGAGCAGTACTTC. The V and J genes are TRBV15 and TRBJ2-7, with 12 bases identical to TRBD1. The germline gives CDR1 LNHNV, CDR2 YYDKDF (reference sequence). V lost 0 bases and J lost 4; bases outside the gene matches: 13. CDR3 length equals 19 residues.

The chain employs TRBV4-1 and TRBJ2-3; D is ambiguous. Per germline, CDR1 MGHRA and CDR2 YSYEKL. V dropped 0 bases and J dropped 6 bases, with 13 bases sitting between them. CDR3 length equals 15 residues. CDR3 coding DNA: TGCGCCAGCAGCCAAGATGTTTGGGAAGGGGATACGCAGTATTTT. It encodes CASSQDVWEGDTQYF.

The chain has TRBV4-1 and TRBJ1-2; 9 bases are shared with TRBD1. V dropped 1 base and J dropped 7; count of bases not matched to a gene: 7. CDR1 MGHRA and CDR2 YSYEKL come from the germline V gene. The CDR3 is made up of 15 amino acids. The CDR3 spells CASSQAPGTGFGYTF. The CDR3 bases are TGCGCCAGCAGCCAAGCCCCCGGGACAGGGTTTGGCTACACCTTC.

V gene TRBV9 combines with J gene TRBJ2-1, with 11 bases aligning to TRBD2. V was pared by 4 bases and J by 4 bases, with 7 bases of the junction left unmatched. The germline CDR1 and CDR2 sequences are SGDLS and YYNGEE. The CDR3 runs 16 residues. The CDR3 loop reads CASSSRTSGSYNEQFF. The DNA for the CDR3 is TGTGCCAGCAGCTCGAGAACTAGCGGGAGTTACAATGAGCAGTTCTTC.

This chain uses TRBV20-1 with TRBJ1-1; D gene uncertain. Trimming removed 5 bases from V and 0 bases from J, with 13 bases in between. The CDR3 contains 14 residues. CDR1 and CDR2 (germline): DFQATT, SNEGSKA (reference sequence). In nucleotides, the CDR3 is TGCAGTGCTCCTAAGGACGGAATGAACACTGAAGCTTTCTTT. This encodes CSAPKDGMNTEAFF.

With respect to this clonotype: Mismatch with germline at one junction end may stem from a read error. The gene calls are TRBV29-1 and TRBJ1-1; possibly TRBD1 for D (6 bases). The germline V gene has CDR1 SQVTM and CDR2 ANQGSEA. The CDR3 extends over 13 amino acids. DNA of the CDR3: TGCAGCGTTGCATGGACAGAGAACACTGAAACTTTCTTT. Translation: CSVAWTENTETFF.

The CDR3 nucleotides read TGTGCCTGGAGTGTGAGCCCCTACGAAGCTTTCTTT. It specifies CAWSVSPYEAFF. V and J are TRBV30 and TRBJ1-1, with D uncertain. This CDR3 has 12 residues. Trimming left V 0 bases short and J 8 bases short, with 10 bases between. CDR1 GTSNPN and CDR2 SVGIG come from the germline V gene (reference sequence).

The chain recombines TRBV11-2 with TRBJ2-7; 10 nucleotides line up with TRBD2. Trimming at V came to 2 bases and at J to 4 bases, leaving 5 bases not matched to a gene. The CDR3 consists of 15 residues. The germline gives CDR1 SGHAT, CDR2 FQNNGV. The CDR3 nucleotides read TGTGCCAGCAGCTTAACTCTAGCGGGAGTTTACGAGCAGTACTTC. Translated, it gives CASSLTLAGVYEQYF.

The V gene is TRBV6-6, the J gene TRBJ2-1; 7 bases map to TRBD1. This CDR3 has 12 residues. The germline CDR1 and CDR2 sequences are MNHNY and SVGAGI (reference sequence). Trimming removed 6 bases from V and 7 bases from J; junction bases left unmatched: 3. CDR3 coding DNA: TGTGCCAGCAGCGCACAGGGGAATGAGCAGTTCTTC. This gives the protein CASSAQGNEQFF.

The chain recombines TRBV1 with TRBJ2-7; TRBD1 is the table's D call and was not checked against the DNA. TRBV1 is a recognized pseudogene. There are 16 residues in the CDR3. CDR3 nucleotides: TGCACCAGCAGCCAAGATCCCGGGAACCACCTGAAAGGGCAGTACTTC. It codes for CTSSQDPGNHLKGQYF.

The DNA of the CDR3 is TGTGCCTGGGATGGAGAGACCCAGTACTTC. This codes for CAWDGETQYF. The gene calls are TRBV30 and TRBJ2-5; D remains ambiguous. CDR1 is GTSNPN and CDR2 is SVGIG in the germline V gene (reference sequence). Trimming cost V 5 bases and J 4 bases, with 5 bases left between them. CDR3 length: 10 amino acids.

As DNA, the CDR3 is TGTGCCAGCAGCTTTCAGGGGATGGATGAAAAACTGTTTTTT. Encoded protein: CASSFQGMDEKLFF. The chain employs TRBV5-6 and TRBJ1-4, with a tentative D call TRBD1 (6 bases). V was shortened by 2 bases and J by 6 bases, with 11 bases between the two germline ends. CDR1 and CDR2 from the germline V gene are SGHDT and YYEEEE. The CDR3 is 14 residues long. The complete variable domain, with remaining parts taken from reference TRBV5-6 and TRBJ1-4, reads DAGVTQSPTHLIKTRGQQVTLRCSPKSGHDTVSWYQQALGQGPQFIFQYYEEEERQRGNFPDRFSGHQFPNYSSELNVNALLLGDSALYLCASSFQGMDEKLFFGSGTQLSVL.

The chain is built from TRBV19 and TRBJ2-5; D gene ambiguous. V was cut by 3 bases and J by 5 bases, with 7 bases left in between. The CDR3 totals 12 residues. Germline CDR1 reads LNHDA; CDR2 reads SQIVND (reference sequence). CDR3 residues: CASSIRSETQYF. CDR3 in DNA: TGTGCCAGTAGTATTCGTTCCGAGACCCAGTACTTC.

This chain joins TRBV5-1 and TRBJ2-1, with TRBD2 matching 10 bases. After removal of 0 bases from V and 4 bases from J, the junction contained 4 bases not matched to a gene. This CDR3 region has 16 residues. Germline V CDR1 and CDR2: SGHRS, YFSETQ. In nucleotides, the CDR3 is TGCGCCAGCAGCTTGGCCGGGACTAGCGCATACAATGAGCAGTTCTTC. This translates into CASSLAGTSAYNEQFF.

The chain uses TRBV5-1 and TRBJ2-1; TRBD1 matches at 7 bases. Looked up from germline, CDR1 is SGHRS and CDR2 is YFSETQ. Trimming took 4 bases from V and 5 from J; bases not matched to a gene: 9. The CDR3 runs to 15 residues. This CDR3 is CASSIDPGQNNEQFF. As DNA, the CDR3 is TGCGCCAGCAGCATAGATCCGGGACAGAACAATGAGCAGTTCTTC. Variable domain in full (rest from reference TRBV5-1 and TRBJ2-1): KAGVTQTPRYLIKTRGQQVTLSCSPISGHRSVSWYQQTPGQGLQFLFEYFSETQRNKGNFPGRFSGRQFSNSRSEMNVSTLELGDSALYLCASSIDPGQNNEQFFGPGTRLTVL.

This chain uses TRBV20-1 with TRBJ2-1; 7 bases agree with TRBD1. This CDR3 contains 15 residues. Trimming removed 1 base from V and 2 bases from J; junction bases left unmatched: 5. Germline-derived CDR1 and CDR2 are DFQATT and SNEGSKA (reference sequence). CDR3: CSARALQGAYNEQFF. The CDR3 bases are TGCAGTGCTAGAGCTCTCCAGGGGGCCTACAATGAGCAGTTCTTC.

The chain employs TRBV20-1 and TRBJ2-4; D not certain. Trimming took off 0 bases at V and 0 bases at J, with 6 bases between the two ends. CDR1 and CDR2 (germline): DFQATT, SNEGSKA (reference sequence). The CDR3 has 14 residues. CDR3 nucleotides: TGCAGTGCTAGAGACGGCCTAGCCAAAAACATTCAGTACTTC. Translating gives CSARDGLAKNIQYF.

V usage is TRBV6-6 and J usage is TRBJ2-5; 9 nucleotides line up with TRBD1. The CDR3 loop spans 14 amino acids. V was clipped by 6 bases and J by 1 base; unmatched bases: 3. Germline V CDR1 and CDR2: MNHNY, SVGAGI (reference sequence). This CDR3 is CASRATGGQETQYF. For the CDR3, the DNA is TGTGCCAGCAGAGCGACAGGGGGCCAAGAGACCCAGTACTTC.

The DNA of the CDR3 is TGTGCCAGCAGTCCGAAAGACAGGTCGAGGGAGCAGTACTTC. Its translation: CASSPKDRSREQYF. J is TRBJ2-7 and V is TRBV27, with a tentative D call TRBD1 (6 bases). The germline V gene has CDR1 MNHEY and CDR2 SMNVEV (reference sequence). The CDR3 has 14 amino acids. Trimming took off 5 bases at V and 7 bases at J, with 18 bases between the two ends.

The V call is TRBV12-3 or TRBV12-4, the J call TRBJ2-2; unclear D gene. The CDR3 totals 13 residues. V was trimmed by 10 bases and J by 1 base, leaving 10 bases between them. CDR3 DNA sequence: TGTGCCATCACACAGATGAACACCGGGGAGCTGTTTTTT. This gives the protein CAITQMNTGELFF.

The chain couples TRBV28 to TRBJ2-7; 8 bases fit TRBD1. V shed 5 bases, J shed 4 bases, and the junction held 10 bases outside the gene matches. CDR1 and CDR2 (germline): MDHEN, SYDVKM. The CDR3 runs 15 residues. The CDR3 DNA reads as TGTGCCAGCAGTGGGGCCGGGACAGGTTTTTACGAGCAGTACTTC. It is translated as CASSGAGTGFYEQYF.